This T cell receptor beta chain emerged from a study of tumor-infiltrating lymphocytes in primary liver carcinoma. The source material, 20-30 mg of unsorted bulk tissue, was used to co-extract RNA and DNA. Tumor samples uniformly had over 85% viable tumor cells. Study-wide results and limits: Tumor-adjacent and tumor-blood pairs overlapped less than tumor region pairs did.

Priming with a constant-region primer yielded TCR beta cDNA from roughly 500 ng total RNA. It was through three nested multiplex PCR rounds of slightly modified ARM-PCR that TCR beta libraries arose. TCRdb re-derived calls from the multiplex PCR reads in MiXCR, one entry per CDR3 protein. The table records under 25,000 distinct CDR3 sequences, approximately 77% of them present only once. This clonotype was seen once. As yet, its antigen is unknown. The sequenced material came from liver tumor tissue from sampling region 5. Subset reported: tumor region T5, tumor centre. The receptor's source is a woman aged 25-40 years with primary liver carcinoma and hepatitis B virus infection.

The CDR3 here is CSVQVNTEAFF. CDR3 bases: TGCAGCGTACAGGTGAACACTGAAGCTTTCTTT. The V and J genes are TRBV29-1 and TRBJ1-1; D perhaps matches TRBD1 (5 bases). Germline assignment: CDR1 SQVTM and CDR2 ANQGSEA. This CDR3 is built from 11 residues. V was pared by 6 bases and J by 0 bases, with 5 bases between.